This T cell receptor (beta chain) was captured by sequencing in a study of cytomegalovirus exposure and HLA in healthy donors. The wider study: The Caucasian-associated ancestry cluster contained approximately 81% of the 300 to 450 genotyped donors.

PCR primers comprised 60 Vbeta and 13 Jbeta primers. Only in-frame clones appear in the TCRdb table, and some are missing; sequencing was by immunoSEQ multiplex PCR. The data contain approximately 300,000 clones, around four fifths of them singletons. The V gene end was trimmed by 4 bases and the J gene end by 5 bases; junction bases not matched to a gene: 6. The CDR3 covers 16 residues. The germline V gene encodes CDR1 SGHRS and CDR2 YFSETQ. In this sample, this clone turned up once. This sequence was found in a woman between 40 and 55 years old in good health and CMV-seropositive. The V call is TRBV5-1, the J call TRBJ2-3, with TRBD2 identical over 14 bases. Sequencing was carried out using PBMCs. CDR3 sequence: CASSPGLAGAGDTQYF. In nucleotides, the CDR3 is TGCGCCAGCAGCCCGGGACTAGCGGGAGCCGGAGATACGCAGTATTTT.